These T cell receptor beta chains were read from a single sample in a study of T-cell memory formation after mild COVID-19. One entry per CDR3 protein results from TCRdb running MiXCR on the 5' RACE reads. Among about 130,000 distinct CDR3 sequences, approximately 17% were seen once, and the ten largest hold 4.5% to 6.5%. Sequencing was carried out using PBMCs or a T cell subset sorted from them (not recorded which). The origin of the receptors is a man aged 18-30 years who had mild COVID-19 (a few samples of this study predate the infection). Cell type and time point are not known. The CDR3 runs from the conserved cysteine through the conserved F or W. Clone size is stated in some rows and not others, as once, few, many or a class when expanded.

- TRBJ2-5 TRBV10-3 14 CAISESQGLETQYF
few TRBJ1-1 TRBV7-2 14 CASSSWGGRAEAFF
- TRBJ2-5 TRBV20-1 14 CSARVPGLKETQYF
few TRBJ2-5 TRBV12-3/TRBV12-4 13 CASSFGLQETQYF
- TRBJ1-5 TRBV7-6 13 CASSLGGRQPQHF
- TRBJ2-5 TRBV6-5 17 CASRGLGAGVVEETQYF
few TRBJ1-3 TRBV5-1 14 CASRDNDSGNTIYF
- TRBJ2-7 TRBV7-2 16 CASSLLLAAPTYEQYF
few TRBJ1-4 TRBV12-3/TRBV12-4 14 CASRKTGEDEKLFF
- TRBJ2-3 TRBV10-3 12 CAISLDRRLQYF
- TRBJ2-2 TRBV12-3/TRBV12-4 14 CASSLGPFTGELFF
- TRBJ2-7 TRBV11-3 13 CASSLDLQGEQYF
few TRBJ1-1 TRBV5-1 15 CASSFGDHRNTEAFF
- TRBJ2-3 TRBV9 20 CASSVTTIAGGPLETDTQYF
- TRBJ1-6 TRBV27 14 CASSWGSYNSPLHF
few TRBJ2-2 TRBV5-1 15 CASRWASGNTGELFF
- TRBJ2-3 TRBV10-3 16 CAIRVTSGGWGDTQYF
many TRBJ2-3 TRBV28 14 CASSFLDWGDTQYF
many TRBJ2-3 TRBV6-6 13 CASSWGGTDTQYF
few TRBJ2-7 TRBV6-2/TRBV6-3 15 CASSYQGGASYEQYF
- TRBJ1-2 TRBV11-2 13 CASSLSQNYGYTF
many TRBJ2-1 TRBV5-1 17 CASSYGLAGGLYNEQFF
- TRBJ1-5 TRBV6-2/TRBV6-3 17 CASTATGTGGAWQPQHF
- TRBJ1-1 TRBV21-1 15 CASSKDHGGNTEAFF
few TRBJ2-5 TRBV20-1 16 CSARDQGALFQETQYF
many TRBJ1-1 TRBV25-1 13 CASSITGNTEAFF
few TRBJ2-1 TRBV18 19 CASSPRVAGGKSSYNEQFF
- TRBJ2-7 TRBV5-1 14 CASSSDGNAYEQYF
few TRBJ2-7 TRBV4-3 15 CASSQDLRTTYEQYF
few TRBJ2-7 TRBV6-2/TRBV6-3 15 CASSPDRARSYEQYF
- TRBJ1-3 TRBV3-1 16 CASSQTSGLSGNTIYF
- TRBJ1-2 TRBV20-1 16 CSARVAGALGNYGYTF
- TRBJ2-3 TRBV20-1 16 CSARDGLAGGQDTQYF
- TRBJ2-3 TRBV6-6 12 CASKKGTDTQYF
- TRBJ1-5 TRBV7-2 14 CASSTGTGSQPQHF
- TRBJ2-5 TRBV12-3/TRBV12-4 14 CASSSSSQQETQYF
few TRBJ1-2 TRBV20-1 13 CSAKTGRHSGYTF
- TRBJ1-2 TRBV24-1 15 CATSDLAAGSYGYTF
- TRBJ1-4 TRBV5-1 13 CASSFRGGEKLFF
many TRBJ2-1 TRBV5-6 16 CASSKAAGTTYNEQFF
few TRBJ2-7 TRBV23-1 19 CASSPTPWGPWTASYEQYF
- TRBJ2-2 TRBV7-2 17 CASSSRGSGGSAGELFF
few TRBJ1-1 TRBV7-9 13 CASSLAPVPEAFF
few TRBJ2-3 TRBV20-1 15 CSAISTGPRTDTQYF
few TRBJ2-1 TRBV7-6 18 CASSLVGGSGGTYNEQFF
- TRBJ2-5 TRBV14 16 CASSQHLAGSGETQYF
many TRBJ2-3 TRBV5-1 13 CASSPEGADTQYF
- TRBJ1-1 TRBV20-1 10 CSGTNTEAFF
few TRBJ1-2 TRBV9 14 CASSVRTDPMGYTF
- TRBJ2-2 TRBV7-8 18 CASSGTSGGLLYTGELFF
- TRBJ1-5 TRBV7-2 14 CASGLTGAGQPQHF
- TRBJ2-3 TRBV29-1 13 CSVAVQRGDTQYF